This paragraph reports one TCR beta chain. The antigen is not known. The sample belongs to a study of post-analysis software for immune sequencing data. Study-level points and caveats: Samples from one preparation batch, clustered by F measure, grouped strongly together.

Unique molecular identifiers were built into the TCR beta cDNA libraries. One entry per CDR3 protein results from TCRdb running MiXCR on the PCR reads. The repertoire consists of roughly 870,000 distinct CDR3 sequences, with approximately 53% occurring once and the leading ten covering 4.6%. This clonotype was sampled from a girl aged 10 to 17 with multiple sclerosis. Source material: blood.

CDR3 coding DNA: TGCGCCAGCAGCTTGCCACGGGACAATGAAGACTATGGCTACACCTTC. This sequence encodes CASSLPRDNEDYGYTF. V gene TRBV5-1 combines with J gene TRBJ1-2; a possible D gene is TRBD1 (6 bases). This CDR3 has 16 amino acids. Germline V lookup: CDR1 SGHRS, CDR2 YFSETQ. Trimming pared 1 base from V and 3 bases from J, leaving 16 bases between.